One and the same sample provided the 10 T cell receptor beta chains below, sequenced in a study of CD8+ T cells in alopecia areata (dated by TCRdb to 2016 to 2019). Per the publication, the time point label means: 4 weeks on oral tofacitinib. The intended sense of this specimen's treatment or condition label: oral pan-JAK inhibitor, 5-10 mg twice daily. Library creation used the immunoSEQ multiplex PCR assay. RNA was extracted from all samples and reverse transcribed into cDNA as template for TCR sequencing. TCRdb limited this immuneACCESS table to in-frame rearrangements with V and J called. A share of clones is missing; checked studies link under half to unresolved V genes, and the rest is unexplained. The sample table contains 200,000 to 250,000 clones; only one count was recorded for 64% of them. About 4% of the sample lies in the top ten. The sample consisted of CD4+ T cells sorted from blood, taken at week 4, from a patient treated with tofacitinib. Receptors originate from a human donor with alopecia areata.

The rearrangement uses TRBV15 and TRBJ2-1, with D uncertain. This CDR3 spans 13 amino acids. Trimming left V 0 bases short and J 9 bases short, with 9 bases between. Germline CDR1 reads LNHNV; CDR2 reads YYDKDF (reference sequence). The DNA for the CDR3 is TGTGCCACCAGCAGAGATTACCGGTCTGAGCAGTTCTTC. Translating it yields CATSRDYRSEQFF.

This sequence joins TRBV29-1 and TRBJ1-2, with 8 bases matching TRBD1. This CDR3 is 14 amino acids long. Per germline, CDR1 SQVTM and CDR2 ANQGSEA. V lost 0 bases and J lost 8; bases outside the gene matches: 8. DNA for the CDR3: TGCAGCGTTGAAGATTCACAGGGGGTGGGAGGCTACACCTTC. Protein sequence: CSVEDSQGVGGYTF.

This clone turned up a few times. The chain links TRBV7-8 to TRBJ2-7; D not resolved. Trimming took 0 bases from V and 9 from J, leaving 12 bases between them. Germline CDR1 is SGHVS and CDR2 is FQNEAQ. The CDR3 is 13 amino acids. The CDR3 DNA sequence: TGTGCCAGCAGCTTAGCGGGGTCGGACGCGCAGTACTTC. Translated: CASSLAGSDAQYF.

This chain links TRBV19 with TRBJ1-4, with a possible D match to TRBD1 (6 bases). From germline, CDR1 is LNHDA and CDR2 SQIVND (reference sequence). V was trimmed by 3 bases and J by 8 bases, leaving 16 bases between them. The CDR3 has 15 residues. This CDR3 is CASSMGALLEEKLFF. DNA of the CDR3: TGTGCCAGTAGTATGGGGGCGCTTCTCGAAGAAAAACTGTTTTTT.

The chain couples TRBV7-2 to TRBJ2-5; no firm D call. The CDR3 has 13 residues. CDR1 and CDR2 from the germline V gene are SGHTA and FQGNSA. Trimming pared 2 bases from V and 1 base from J, leaving 5 bases between. For the CDR3, the DNA is TGTGCCAGCAGCTTATTGATCCAAGAGACCCAGTACTTC. This codes for CASSLLIQETQYF.

V gene TRBV27 combines with J gene TRBJ1-1, with D possibly TRBD1 on 5 matching bases. Looked up from germline, CDR1 is MNHEY and CDR2 is SMNVEV (reference sequence). Trimming pared 7 bases from V and 1 base from J, leaving 13 bases between. The CDR3 length is 14 residues. The CDR3 protein is CASTPGSKNTEAFF. The CDR3 DNA is TGTGCCAGCACGCCAGGGAGCAAGAACACTGAAGCTTTCTTT.

The rearrangement joins TRBV11-2 to TRBJ1-3; weak D call: TRBD1 (6 bases). Trimming pared 5 bases from V and 0 bases from J, leaving 8 bases between. This CDR3 has 14 amino acids. Germline V gene data show CDR1 as SGHAT and CDR2 as FQNNGV. The CDR3 coding sequence is TGTGCCAGCAGCAGACAGGTCTCTGGAAACACCATATATTTT. This gives the protein CASSRQVSGNTIYF.

The chain uses TRBV7-2 and TRBJ2-3; the match to TRBD2 covers 13 bases. Germline V gene sequence: CDR1 SGHTA, CDR2 FQGNSA. The V segment lost 2 bases and the J segment 6 bases; nucleotides outside the gene matches: 5. This CDR3 comprises 16 residues. As DNA, the CDR3 is TGTGCCAGCAGCTTATTCGGACTAGCGGGGGCGGATACGCAGTATTTT. Protein: CASSLFGLAGADTQYF.

There are a few counts of this clone. The chain employs TRBV29-1 and TRBJ1-1; D is unresolved. CDR1 and CDR2 (germline): SQVTM, ANQGSEA. The germline V and J ends were trimmed by 6 bases and 4 bases, with 18 bases remaining between them. CDR3 length: 14 amino acids. The CDR3 bases are TGCAGCGTGGCCCCCGGAGGGTCGGGCACTGAAGCTTTCTTT. This translates into CSVAPGGSGTEAFF.

The rearrangement links TRBV30 to TRBJ2-2; the D is unclear. The CDR3 is 11 amino acids. V gave up 3 bases and J gave up 7 bases, with 6 bases separating them. Per germline, CDR1 GTSNPN and CDR2 SVGIG (reference sequence). Here the CDR3 DNA reads TGTGCCTGGAGGGACGACGGGGAGCTGTTTTTT. It translates to CAWRDDGELFF.